Each of the 28 T cell receptor beta chains below was sequenced from the same sample in a study of regulatory T cells in long-lasting Graves disease. With iRepertoire HTBI primers and Arm-PCR of CDR3 regions, TCR beta libraries were built. Via MiXCR, TCRdb re-called the multiplex PCR reads, giving one row per CDR3 protein. The sample carries 600,000 to 850,000 distinct CDR3 sequences, around 30% recorded once. Time point described: persistent/refractory GD, antithyroid drugs over 5 years with positive TRAb. Construction of the TCR library relied on RNA isolated from PBMCs. This sample comprised peripheral blood mononuclear cells (PBMCs), obtained when the disease was refractory, from a patient treated with antithyroid drugs. These receptors all come from a female donor with Graves disease.

This clonotype was picked up many times. The chain links TRBV3-1 to TRBJ2-7, with TRBD1 matching over 7 bases. The V gene's germline CDR1 is LGHDT and CDR2 YNNKEL (reference sequence). CDR3 length: 14 residues. Trimming removed 6 bases from V and 2 bases from J; junction bases left unmatched: 7. CDR3 sequence: CASSHDRETYEQYF. CDR3 DNA: TGTGCCAGCAGTCACGACAGGGAGACCTACGAGCAGTACTTC.

This clonotype appeared a few times. The rearrangement joins TRBV20-1 to TRBJ2-4; 8 bases agree with TRBD2. The ends lost 6 bases at V and 3 bases at J; junction bases unmatched: 7. The CDR3 length is 14 residues. From germline, CDR1 is DFQATT and CDR2 SNEGSKA (reference sequence). The CDR3, as DNA: TGCAGTGCCCGGGGACTAGGAGACAAAAACATTCAGTACTTC. It codes for CSARGLGDKNIQYF.

The chain links TRBV9 to TRBJ2-7; 9 positions match TRBD2. This CDR3 region has 16 residues. Germline trimming cut 0 bases from V and 3 bases from J; bases unmatched to any gene: 7. Germline values: CDR1 SGDLS, CDR2 YYNGEE. This chain's CDR3 is CASSVGGSGSFYEQYF. CDR3 nucleotide sequence: TGTGCCAGCAGCGTAGGGGGTAGCGGGAGCTTCTACGAGCAGTACTTC. The entire variable domain, with the rest obtained from reference TRBV9 and TRBJ2-7, is as follows: DSGVTQTPKHLITATGQRVTLRCSPRSGDLSVYWYQQSLDQGLQFLIQYYNGEERAKGNILERFSAQQFPDLHSELNLSSLELGDSALYFCASSVGGSGSFYEQYFGPGTRLTVT.

Many counts were recorded for this clonotype. CDR3 sequence (DNA): TGTGCCAGCAGGGACAGGGCCGGGGGTGAAAAACTGTTTTTT. Translating it yields CASRDRAGGEKLFF. V usage is TRBV6-1 and J usage is TRBJ1-4; 8 bases line up with TRBD1. The CDR3 is made up of 14 amino acids. The germline V gene has CDR1 MNHNS and CDR2 SASEGT. V gave up 6 bases and J gave up 7 bases; unmatched junction bases: 7.

The sample holds a few counts of this clonotype. CDR3 region: CASSLGSRIGEKLFF. The CDR3 bases are TGTGCCAGCAGCTTAGGGTCCAGGATAGGGGAAAAACTGTTTTTT. V gene TRBV7-8 combines with J gene TRBJ1-4; D gene unclear. The CDR3 runs 15 residues. Germline values: CDR1 SGHVS, CDR2 FQNEAQ. V shed 1 base and J shed 8 bases, with 14 bases lying between them.

There are a few counts of this clonotype. The V gene is TRBV6-5, the J gene TRBJ2-5; 9 bases match TRBD2. This CDR3 contains 16 residues. V lost 2 bases and J lost 5; bases outside the gene matches: 9. Germline CDR1 is MNHEY and CDR2 is SVGAGI. CDR3 residues: CASSYTGAGGGETQYF. The DNA for the CDR3 is TGTGCCAGCAGTTACACCGGAGCGGGAGGAGGTGAGACCCAGTACTTC.

This chain uses TRBV7-9 with TRBJ2-1; D is unresolved. Germline CDR1 and CDR2: SEHNR and FQNEAQ (reference sequence). V was pared by 6 bases and J by 7 bases, with 7 bases between. This CDR3 has 11 amino acids. CDR3 protein: CASRKENEQFF. In DNA, the CDR3 is TGTGCCAGCAGAAAGGAGAATGAGCAGTTCTTC.

This sequence joins TRBV12-3 or TRBV12-4 and TRBJ1-5; 7 bases are a match to TRBD1. This CDR3 has 16 residues. V was clipped by 4 bases and J by 1 base; unmatched bases: 7. CDR3 bases: TGTGCCAGCAGTTCTAGACAGGGAGGGAGCAATCAGCCCCAGCATTTT. This codes for CASSSRQGGSNQPQHF.

The table lists this clonotype with a few counts. The chain couples TRBV6-5 to TRBJ2-7; maybe TRBD1 (6 bases). This CDR3 comprises 11 residues. Germline V gives CDR1 MNHEY, CDR2 SVGAGI. V shed 4 bases and J shed 5 bases, with 6 bases lying between them. CDR3 region: CASSWTDEQYF. The CDR3 bases are TGTGCCAGCAGTTGGACAGACGAGCAGTACTTC.

The rearrangement links TRBV10-2 to TRBJ1-5; perhaps TRBD1 as D (6 bases). CDR1 is WSHSY and CDR2 is SAAADI in the germline V gene. There are 14 residues in the CDR3. V lost 7 bases and J 1 base, leaving 11 bases between the germline ends. CDR3 residues: CASKDQGSNQPQHF. CDR3 bases: TGCGCCAGCAAGGATCAGGGGAGCAATCAGCCCCAGCATTTT.

This clonotype was seen only once. The rearrangement joins TRBV28 to TRBJ1-2, with a weak D call TRBD1 (5 bases). Germline lookup yields CDR1 MDHEN and CDR2 SYDVKM. This CDR3 region has 14 residues. The germline V and J ends were trimmed by 7 bases and 2 bases, with 14 bases remaining between them. The CDR3 DNA reads TGTGCCAGCAAACCTCCTGACAGAAACTATGGCTACACCTTC. Encoded protein: CASKPPDRNYGYTF.

This clonotype was seen many times. The chain couples TRBV12-3 or TRBV12-4 to TRBJ1-1; 10 positions agree with TRBD1. The trim removed 5 bases at V and 2 bases at J, leaving 5 bases unmatched. The CDR3 has 15 residues. CDR3 sequence (DNA): TGTGCCAGCAGTCCCCGGGACAGGGGTAACACTGAAGCTTTCTTT. Translated, it gives CASSPRDRGNTEAFF.

This chain links TRBV11-2 with TRBJ2-5; TRBD1 is a possible D gene (6 bases). In germline, CDR1 is SGHAT, CDR2 FQNNGV. The CDR3 is 17 residues long. Trimming removed 1 base at V and 2 bases at J, with 17 bases between. DNA for the CDR3: TGTGCCAGCAGCTTAGTAGCTCAGGGGACAACACAAGAGACCCAGTACTTC. It specifies CASSLVAQGTTQETQYF.

This clonotype has more than one count but fewer than ten. The chain employs TRBV20-1 and TRBJ2-7; D is perhaps TRBD2 (6 bases). This CDR3 has 13 amino acids. Between the trimmed V and J ends, which lost 2 bases and 3 bases, there was a span of 11 bases. CDR1 DFQATT and CDR2 SNEGSKA come from the germline V gene (reference sequence). This chain's CDR3 is CSARRDSGYEQYF. The CDR3 DNA sequence: TGCAGTGCTAGAAGGGATAGCGGCTACGAGCAGTACTTC.

The DNA of the CDR3 is TGTGCCAGCAGTGGGCAGGGAGCTAGCTCCTACGAGCAGTACTTC. Its translation: CASSGQGASSYEQYF. The chain joins TRBV28 to TRBJ2-7; either TRBD1 or TRBD2 may fit D (5 bases each). Trimming left V 5 bases short and J 0 bases short, with 14 bases between. This CDR3 contains 15 residues. Germline CDR1 reads MDHEN; CDR2 reads SYDVKM.

This clonotype was detected many times. The chain links TRBV28 to TRBJ1-1; D is ambiguous. Per germline, CDR1 MDHEN and CDR2 SYDVKM. The CDR3 is made up of 14 amino acids. The ends were cut back, 2 bases at V and 6 bases at J, with 13 bases in the middle. CDR3: CASSLPGDVAEAFF. The CDR3 DNA sequence: TGTGCCAGCAGTTTACCTGGAGATGTAGCTGAAGCTTTCTTT.

V is TRBV6-5 and J is TRBJ1-1; 9 bases agree with TRBD1. The CDR3 loop spans 17 amino acids. The germline V gene has CDR1 MNHEY and CDR2 SVGAGI. V trimming: 2 bases; J trimming: 4 bases; junction bases outside the gene matches: 11. The CDR3 loop is CASSYAETGGLVTEAFF. The CDR3 DNA sequence: TGTGCCAGCAGTTACGCCGAGACAGGGGGATTAGTCACTGAAGCTTTCTTT.

The J gene is TRBJ1-6, the V gene TRBV28; 8 nucleotides match TRBD1. The CDR3 extends over 16 amino acids. With V trimmed by 11 bases and J by 4 bases, 13 bases remained unmatched. Germline CDR1 is MDHEN and CDR2 is SYDVKM. This chain's CDR3 is CAGRLGGTGYNSPLHF. In DNA, the CDR3 is TGTGCCGGAAGGCTCGGCGGGACAGGTTATAATTCACCCCTCCACTTT. Using reference TRBV28 and TRBJ1-6 for the parts outside the CDR3, the full variable domain is DVKVTQSSRYLVKRTGEKVFLECVQDMDHENMFWYRQDPGLGLRLIYFSYDVKMKEKGDIPEGYSVSREKKERFSLILESASTNQTSMYLCAGRLGGTGYNSPLHFGNGTRLTVT.

The chain combines TRBV12-3 or TRBV12-4 with TRBJ1-5; D may be TRBD1 (6 bases). The V end lost 8 bases, the J end lost 0 bases, and 17 bases lay between the germline ends. This CDR3 has 16 residues. The CDR3 coding sequence is TGTGCCAGCTCCCCAAACCAGGGGTCTAGCAATCAGCCCCAGCATTTT. Its protein product is CASSPNQGSSNQPQHF.

The chain's CDR3 is CASSPGQGGFTEAFF. The CDR3 nucleotides are TGTGCCAGCTCACCAGGCCAGGGTGGTTTTACTGAAGCTTTCTTT. The rearrangement uses TRBV28 and TRBJ1-1; D possibly corresponds to TRBD1 (5 bases). This CDR3 has 15 amino acids. Germline V gene lookup returns CDR1 MDHEN and CDR2 SYDVKM. V dropped 8 bases and J dropped 5 bases, with 21 bases sitting between them.

This clonotype occurred many times. The chain employs TRBV6-1 and TRBJ1-2; 9 bases map to TRBD1. The J segment lost 0 bases and the V segment lost 4 bases, leaving 3 bases of the junction unmatched. Per the germline V gene, CDR1 is MNHNS and CDR2 is SASEGT. The CDR3 extends over 15 amino acids. The chain's CDR3 is CASSVRDRANYGYTF. Here the CDR3 DNA reads TGTGCCAGCAGTGTTCGGGACAGGGCTAACTATGGCTACACCTTC.

For the CDR3, the DNA is TGTGCCAGCAAAAGGACACTGAACACTGAAGCTTTCTTT. This translates into CASKRTLNTEAFF. The chain uses TRBV6-1 and TRBJ1-1, with TRBD1 as a possible D gene (5 bases). The V end lost 7 bases, the J end lost 0 bases, and 9 bases lay between the germline ends. Germline lookup yields CDR1 MNHNS and CDR2 SASEGT. This CDR3 contains 13 residues.

The chain joins TRBV12-3 or TRBV12-4 to TRBJ1-1; TRBD1 aligns across 7 bases. This CDR3 spans 14 amino acids. Germline trimming cut 6 bases from V and 1 base from J; bases unmatched to any gene: 5. CDR3 in DNA: TGTGCCAGCAGAGTGGGACAGTCGAACACTGAAGCTTTCTTT. It yields the protein CASRVGQSNTEAFF.

This clonotype was counted a few times. The chain recombines TRBV12-3 or TRBV12-4 with TRBJ2-7; D may be TRBD1 or TRBD2 (5 bases each). The CDR3 is made up of 15 amino acids. V was trimmed by 7 bases and J by 2 bases, leaving 18 bases between them. Written as DNA, the CDR3 is TGTGCCAGCACCATGAGGGGCAGGGCTACCTACGAGCAGTACTTC. Its translation: CASTMRGRATYEQYF.

The V gene is TRBV3-1, the J gene TRBJ1-6, with no clear D. Trimming left V 3 bases short and J 3 bases short, with 0 bases between. Germline V CDR1 and CDR2: LGHDT, YNNKEL (reference sequence). The CDR3 is 12 amino acids. CDR3 amino acids: CASSHYNSPLHF. In DNA, the CDR3 is TGTGCCAGCAGCCACTATAATTCACCCCTCCACTTT.

The V and J genes are TRBV3-1 and TRBJ2-7, with 8 bases matching TRBD2. The V gene end was trimmed by 1 base and the J gene end by 2 bases; junction bases not matched to a gene: 10. This CDR3 has 17 residues. The germline V gene has CDR1 LGHDT and CDR2 YNNKEL (reference sequence). The CDR3 DNA reads as TGTGCCAGCAGCCAAGGGAGCGGGAGCCGATTTACCTACGAGCAGTACTTC. Its translation: CASSQGSGSRFTYEQYF.

This CDR3 is CATSRDPDSGNEQYF. The CDR3 DNA follows: TGTGCCACCAGCAGAGATCCGGACAGCGGGAACGAGCAGTACTTC. The chain combines TRBV15 with TRBJ2-7, with D maybe TRBD2 (7 bases). Germline CDR1 LNHNV, CDR2 YYDKDF (reference sequence). The CDR3 has 15 amino acids. Trimming shortened V by 0 bases and J by 5 bases, and 14 bases separated the two germline ends.

This clonotype was counted a few times. The rearrangement uses TRBV2 and TRBJ2-2, with 9 bases identical to TRBD2. The CDR3 length is 17 residues. J was trimmed by 6 bases and V by 6 bases; bases with no gene match: 14. CDR1 is SNHLY and CDR2 is FYNNEI in the germline V gene. CDR3 sequence: CASRQMTSGGRAGELFF. For the CDR3, the DNA is TGTGCCAGCAGGCAGATGACTAGCGGAGGGAGGGCCGGGGAGCTGTTTTTT.